This record looks at one T cell receptor beta chain sequence and its context. The antigen is not known. The data stem from a study of shared clonotypes between healthy human individuals. Trimming removed 5 bases from V and 5 bases from J; junction bases left unmatched: 6. The CDR3 is made up of 14 amino acids. Germline CDR1 is SGHNT and CDR2 is YYREEE (reference sequence). Method: immunoSEQ multiplex PCR; TCRdb's copy keeps in-frame clones and lacks some. The sample includes fewer than 650,000 clones, over 60% of them seen just once. Findings and limits, study-wide: An expected dependence of interdonor clonotype sharing on sequencing depth was noted.

The chain is built from TRBV5-4 and TRBJ1-4; TRBD1 aligns across 7 bases. The sequencing input was PBMCs. This clonotype was obtained from a woman in her thirties or forties in good health. Some clones in this sample may be carry-over from other donors' samples. The CDR3 DNA follows: TGTGCCAGCAGTTCTACGACAGGGAATGAAAAACTGTTTTTT. Amino acid sequence: CASSSTTGNEKLFF.